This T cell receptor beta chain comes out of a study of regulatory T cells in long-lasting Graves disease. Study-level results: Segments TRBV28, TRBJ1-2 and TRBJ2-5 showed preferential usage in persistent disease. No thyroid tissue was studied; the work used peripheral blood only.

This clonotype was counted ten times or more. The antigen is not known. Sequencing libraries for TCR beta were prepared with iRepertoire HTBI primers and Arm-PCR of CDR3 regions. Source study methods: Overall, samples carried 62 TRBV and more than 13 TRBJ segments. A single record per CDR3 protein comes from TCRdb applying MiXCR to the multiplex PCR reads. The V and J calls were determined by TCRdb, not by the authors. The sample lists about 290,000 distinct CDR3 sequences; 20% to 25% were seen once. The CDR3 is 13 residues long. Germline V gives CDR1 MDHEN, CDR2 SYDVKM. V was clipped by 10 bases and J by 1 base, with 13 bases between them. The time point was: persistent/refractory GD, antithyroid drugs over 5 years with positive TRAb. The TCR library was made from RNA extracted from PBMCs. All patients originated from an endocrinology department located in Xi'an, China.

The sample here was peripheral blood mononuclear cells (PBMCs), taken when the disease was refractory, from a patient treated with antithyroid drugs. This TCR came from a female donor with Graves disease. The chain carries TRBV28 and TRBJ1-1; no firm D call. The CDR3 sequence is CAITVEGNTEAFF. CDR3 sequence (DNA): TGTGCCATCACGGTGGAGGGGAACACTGAAGCTTTCTTT.